Below, 8 T cell receptor beta chains from the same sample are listed, as sequenced in a study of blood T cell repertoires in COVID-19. Profiling relied on immunoSEQ multiplex PCR, and the TCRdb table lists in-frame clones only, not all of them. The data hold about 270,000 clones, with about 88% observed a single time. Sequenced material: PBMCs or T cells enriched from blood (not recorded which). The receptors come from a woman aged 45-65 years who had recovered from COVID-19.

The chain combines TRBV29-1 with TRBJ1-1; no firm D call. Germline loops: CDR1 SQVTM, CDR2 ANQGSEA. The V and J ends lost 6 bases and 3 bases respectively, with 8 bases between them. There are 11 residues in the CDR3. The CDR3: CSVVEHTEAFF. The DNA for the CDR3 is TGCAGCGTCGTCGAGCACACTGAAGCTTTCTTT.

The chain is built from TRBV11-2 and TRBJ2-7, with a possible D match to TRBD2 (6 bases). The CDR3 covers 13 residues. The ends were cut back, 6 bases at V and 6 bases at J, with 15 bases in the middle. The germline gives CDR1 SGHAT, CDR2 FQNNGV. CDR3: CASRRLGVFEQYF. Written as DNA, the CDR3 is TGTGCCAGCAGAAGACTAGGGGTATTCGAGCAGTACTTC.

The chain links TRBV5-1 to TRBJ1-2; the D gene is possibly TRBD1 (5 bases). The V end was cut by 0 bases, the J end by 5 bases, with 14 bases between. The CDR3 is 15 amino acids. Germline assignment: CDR1 SGHRS and CDR2 YFSETQ. CDR3 DNA: TGCGCCAGCAGCTTGGCCCAGGGAGGGGTGTATGGCTACACCTTC. Its protein is CASSLAQGGVYGYTF.

The J gene is TRBJ1-2, the V gene TRBV19; 8 nucleotides align to TRBD1. There are 14 residues in the CDR3. The V segment lost 3 bases and the J segment 5 bases; nucleotides outside the gene matches: 5. Germline CDR1 LNHDA, CDR2 SQIVND (reference sequence). CDR3 amino acids: CASSIMTGEYGYTF. The DNA for the CDR3 is TGTGCCAGTAGTATCATGACAGGGGAATATGGCTACACCTTC.

The CDR3 here is CASSLAGQGNYGYTF. The CDR3 DNA is TGCGCCAGCAGTCTCGCCGGGCAGGGAAACTATGGCTACACCTTC. The rearrangement joins TRBV4-1 to TRBJ1-2; D is perhaps TRBD1 (5 bases). Germline loops: CDR1 MGHRA, CDR2 YSYEKL. V was cut by 6 bases and J by 2 bases, with 16 bases left in between. The CDR3 runs to 15 residues.

The genes are TRBV28 and TRBJ1-5; 9 bases match TRBD1. Unmatched junction bases numbered 9, after V lost 6 bases and J lost 6 bases. The germline V gene encodes CDR1 MDHEN and CDR2 SYDVKM. The CDR3 is made up of 15 amino acids. CDR3 amino acids: CASRASTTGGQPQHF. The CDR3 region has the DNA TGTGCCAGCAGAGCATCAACGACAGGGGGTCAGCCCCAGCATTTT.

The V gene is TRBV4-3, the J gene TRBJ1-6, with D perhaps TRBD1 (5 bases). Germline CDR1 is LGHNA and CDR2 is YSLEER. V was trimmed by 4 bases and J by 2 bases, leaving 15 bases between them. This CDR3 has 17 residues. The CDR3 DNA sequence: TGCGCCAGCAGCCTTGGATTTCAGGGCACCTATAATTCACCCCTCCACTTT. Translation: CASSLGFQGTYNSPLHF.

The J gene is TRBJ1-3, the V gene TRBV4-3; unclear D gene. V lost 1 base, J lost 5 bases, and 9 bases lay in between. The CDR3 runs 14 residues. Germline V gene lookup returns CDR1 LGHNA and CDR2 YSLEER. This chain's CDR3 is CASSQGGRRNTIYF. The CDR3 DNA sequence: TGCGCCAGCAGCCAAGGTGGGAGGAGAAACACCATATATTTT.